The next 20 T cell receptor beta chains were all read from a single sample in a study of fetal regulatory T cell absence and autoimmunity. Libraries were prepared by immunoSEQ multiplex PCR; TCRdb keeps only in-frame clonotypes and omits some of them. The sample has about 95,000 clones, 55% to 75% seen once. The sample comprised pancreas tissue. The receptors here all came from a male donor with IPEX syndrome.

V gene TRBV7-9 combines with J gene TRBJ2-7; D is unresolved. This CDR3 region has 16 residues. Trimming pared 1 base from V and 0 bases from J, leaving 13 bases between. Germline CDR1 SEHNR, CDR2 FQNEAQ (reference sequence). This chain's CDR3 is CASSLGVQAGSYEQYF. The CDR3 bases are TGTGCCAGCAGCTTAGGGGTCCAAGCAGGCTCCTACGAGCAGTACTTC.

J is TRBJ2-7 and V is TRBV7-9; tentative D call: TRBD1 (6 bases). Germline V gene data show CDR1 as SEHNR and CDR2 as FQNEAQ (reference sequence). CDR3 length equals 12 residues. Trimming cost V 3 bases and J 7 bases, with 10 bases left between them. The CDR3 DNA reads TGTGCCAGCAGCTTTACTCAGGGGGAGCAGTACTTC. It yields the protein CASSFTQGEQYF.

This chain connects TRBV7-9 to TRBJ2-7, with 10 bases matching TRBD1. Germline CDR1 SEHNR, CDR2 FQNEAQ (reference sequence). The CDR3 extends over 16 amino acids. Trimming at V came to 5 bases and at J to 4 bases, leaving 11 bases not matched to a gene. Here the CDR3 DNA reads TGTGCCAGCAGCCTAACCGGGACAGGGGTCTGGTACGAGCAGTACTTC. Amino acids: CASSLTGTGVWYEQYF.

The rearrangement joins TRBV5-1 to TRBJ1-1, with 7 bases fitting TRBD1. CDR1 SGHRS and CDR2 YFSETQ come from the germline V gene. Trimming removed 0 bases from V and 0 bases from J; junction bases left unmatched: 5. The CDR3 length is 16 residues. This chain's CDR3 is CASSLGDRAMNTEAFF. The CDR3 coding sequence is TGCGCCAGCAGCTTGGGTGACAGGGCCATGAACACTGAAGCTTTCTTT.

In its sample, this clone was seen a few times. V gene TRBV20-1 combines with J gene TRBJ1-1; D is uncertain. V lost 6 bases and J 6 bases, leaving 8 bases between the germline ends. CDR1 DFQATT and CDR2 SNEGSKA come from the germline V gene (reference sequence). The CDR3 loop spans 10 amino acids. This CDR3 reads CSATTPEAFF. The CDR3 DNA sequence: TGCAGTGCCACAACGCCTGAAGCTTTCTTT.

The sample holds a few counts of this clone. This chain links TRBV30 with TRBJ1-6; D gene ambiguous. The CDR3 is 13 residues long. The V gene's germline CDR1 is GTSNPN and CDR2 SVGIG (reference sequence). The V end lost 3 bases, the J end lost 6 bases, and 9 bases lay between the germline ends. CDR3 sequence reads: CAWRIWFNSPLHF. CDR3 DNA: TGTGCCTGGAGAATATGGTTTAATTCACCCCTCCACTTT.

The chain recombines TRBV4-1 with TRBJ2-2; unclear D gene. The CDR3 is 16 amino acids. Trimming took off 1 base at V and 2 bases at J, with 11 bases between the two ends. The germline V gene encodes CDR1 MGHRA and CDR2 YSYEKL. CDR3 protein: CASSQGPITNTGELFF. As DNA, the CDR3 is TGCGCCAGCAGCCAAGGTCCTATTACTAACACCGGGGAGCTGTTTTTT.

The chain recombines TRBV14 with TRBJ1-1; 7 bases map to TRBD1. CDR3 size: 15 residues. The J segment lost 4 bases and the V segment lost 4 bases, leaving 9 bases of the junction unmatched. Germline V gene data show CDR1 as SGHDN and CDR2 as FVKESK. The CDR3 DNA reads TGTGCCAGCAGCCGAGACAGGGCTAAGTTCACTGAAGCTTTCTTT. Protein: CASSRDRAKFTEAFF.

The chain links TRBV27 to TRBJ2-7; maybe TRBD2 (7 bases). Deletions cut 4 bases from V and 4 bases from J, with 23 bases between. This CDR3 has 17 amino acids. CDR1 and CDR2 from the germline V gene are MNHEY and SMNVEV (reference sequence). For the CDR3, the DNA is TGTGCCAGCAGTTCGATAACAGGGTTCGGGAGGTTGTACGAGCAGTACTTC. Residues: CASSSITGFGRLYEQYF.

The chain combines TRBV30 with TRBJ2-6, with no clear D. V dropped 4 bases and J dropped 0 bases, with 10 bases sitting between them. The V gene's germline CDR1 is GTSNPN and CDR2 SVGIG (reference sequence). The CDR3 extends over 15 amino acids. In DNA, the CDR3 is TGTGCCTGGACTGTCGGTTCCTCTGGGGCCAACGTCCTGACTTTC. Translated: CAWTVGSSGANVLTF.

The chain combines TRBV6-5 with TRBJ2-3, with D uncertain. The CDR3 has 14 residues. Trimming took 5 bases from V and 2 from J, leaving 11 bases between them. Per the germline V gene, CDR1 is MNHEY and CDR2 is SVGAGI. CDR3 nucleotide sequence: TGTGCCAGCAGTCCCGGAGTCTTCACAGATACGCAGTATTTT. Residues: CASSPGVFTDTQYF.

The chain has TRBV9 and TRBJ1-1; tentatively, D is TRBD1 (5 bases). CDR3 length: 13 amino acids. V was clipped by 4 bases and J by 1 base, with 8 bases between them. Germline V lookup: CDR1 SGDLS, CDR2 YYNGEE. The CDR3 is CASSSGGNTEAFF. The CDR3 nucleotides read TGTGCCAGCAGCTCCGGGGGGAACACTGAAGCTTTCTTT.

This clone was observed once. This chain links TRBV23-1 with TRBJ1-2; 7 bases are a match to TRBD1. TRBV23-1 carries the ORF label, with uncertain function. The V and J ends lost 4 bases and 2 bases, in that order; junction bases with no gene match: 7. CDR3 length: 15 residues. CDR3 region: CASSPLTGRNYGYTF. The CDR3 region has the DNA TGCGCCAGCAGTCCGCTGACAGGGAGAAACTATGGCTACACCTTC.

This clone was seen a single time. This rearrangement joins TRBV2 to TRBJ2-7; D is possibly TRBD1 or TRBD2 (8 bases each). The CDR3 length is 16 residues. Germline CDR1 and CDR2: SNHLY and FYNNEI. The V and J ends lost 1 base and 2 bases respectively, with 15 bases between them. The CDR3 nucleotides read TGTGCCAGCAGTGAAGTCGGACAGGGACTAGCCTACGAGCAGTACTTC. It translates to CASSEVGQGLAYEQYF.

This chain joins TRBV19 and TRBJ1-6; 7 bases are shared with TRBD1. The ends lost 6 bases at V and 0 bases at J; junction bases unmatched: 5. This CDR3 spans 16 amino acids. Germline CDR1 LNHDA, CDR2 SQIVND (reference sequence). The CDR3 nucleotides are TGTGCCAGTAGCTTCGACAGGGACTCCTATAATTCACCCCTCCACTTT. It is translated as CASSFDRDSYNSPLHF.

The DNA of the CDR3 is TGCGCCAGCAGACGCGGGGCGGGGGGGCTGGATACGCAGTATTTT. Translation: CASRRGAGGLDTQYF. The J gene is TRBJ2-3, the V gene TRBV4-3, with 9 bases aligning to TRBD2. Germline V gives CDR1 LGHNA, CDR2 YSLEER. Losses at the gene ends were 6 bases for V and 6 bases for J; bases not matched to a gene: 10. CDR3 length: 15 amino acids.

The rearrangement uses TRBV2 and TRBJ2-7, with 9 bases aligning to TRBD1. CDR1 and CDR2 (germline): SNHLY, FYNNEI. Germline trimming cut 7 bases from V and 4 bases from J; bases unmatched to any gene: 5. The CDR3 length is 13 residues. In DNA, the CDR3 is TGTGCCAGCACCCGGGACAGGGATTACGAGCAGTACTTC. This encodes CASTRDRDYEQYF. The full variable domain, with the rest looked up from reference TRBV2 and TRBJ2-7, is EPEVTQTPSHQVTQMGQEVILRCVPISNHLYFYWYRQILGQKVEFLVSFYNNEISEKSEIFDDQFSVERPDGSNFTLKIRSTKLEDSAMYFCASTRDRDYEQYFGPGTRLTVT.

The chain couples TRBV4-1 to TRBJ1-4, with D possibly matching TRBD1 (5 bases). V lost 2 bases to trimming and J lost 0 bases, with 10 bases between them. Germline loops: CDR1 MGHRA, CDR2 YSYEKL. The CDR3 loop spans 16 amino acids. The CDR3: CASSQWVGATNEKLFF. In DNA, the CDR3 is TGCGCCAGCAGCCAATGGGTAGGGGCAACTAATGAAAAACTGTTTTTT.

The sample holds one count of this clone. The CDR3 DNA reads as TGTGCCAGCAGCCCTACCCCCGGGACTAGCGGAGAAGAGACCCAGTACTTC. It specifies CASSPTPGTSGEETQYF. The V gene is TRBV27, the J gene TRBJ2-5; 11 positions agree with TRBD2. CDR1 and CDR2 (germline): MNHEY, SMNVEV (reference sequence). Unmatched junction bases numbered 12, after V lost 6 bases and J lost 3 bases. This CDR3 region has 17 residues.

The sample holds a few counts of this clone. The chain couples TRBV27 to TRBJ2-7; tentative D call: TRBD2 (5 bases). This CDR3 has 12 amino acids. V was cut by 7 bases and J by 7 bases, with 14 bases left in between. Germline-derived CDR1 and CDR2 are MNHEY and SMNVEV (reference sequence). The CDR3 sequence is CASTGSSGEQYF. CDR3 nucleotide sequence: TGTGCCAGCACAGGCAGCTCGGGGGAGCAGTACTTC.